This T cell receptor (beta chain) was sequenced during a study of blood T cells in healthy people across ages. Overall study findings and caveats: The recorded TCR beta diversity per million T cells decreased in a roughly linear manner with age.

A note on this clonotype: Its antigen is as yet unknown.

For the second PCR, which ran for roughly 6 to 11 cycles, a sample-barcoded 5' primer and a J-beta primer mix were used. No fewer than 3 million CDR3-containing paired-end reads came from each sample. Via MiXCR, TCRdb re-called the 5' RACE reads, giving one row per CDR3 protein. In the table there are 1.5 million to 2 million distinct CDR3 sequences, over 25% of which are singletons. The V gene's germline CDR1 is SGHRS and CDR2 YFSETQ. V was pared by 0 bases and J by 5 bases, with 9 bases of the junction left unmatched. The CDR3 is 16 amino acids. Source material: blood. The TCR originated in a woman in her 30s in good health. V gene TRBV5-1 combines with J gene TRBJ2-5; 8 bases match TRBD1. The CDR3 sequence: CASSLDPRGRVETQYF. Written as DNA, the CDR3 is TGCGCCAGCAGCTTGGACCCCAGGGGGCGAGTGGAGACCCAGTACTTC.